This T cell receptor beta chain was recovered during a study of OX40 agonist ivuxolimab in advanced cancers. Germline V gene lookup returns CDR1 SGHRS and CDR2 YFSETQ. This CDR3 comprises 18 residues. Profiling relied on immunoSEQ multiplex PCR, and the TCRdb table lists in-frame clones only, not all of them. Of some 85,000 clones in the sample, roughly 84% are singletons; the top ten hold 0.24%. The sequencing used CD4+ or CD8+ T cells sorted from blood, collected in a trial of the OX40 agonist ivuxolimab. The rearrangement links TRBV5-1 to TRBJ2-5, with D possibly called TRBD1 or TRBD2 (5 bases each). Near its end, the DNA agrees better with TRBJ2-7, so the J call may be wrong. The TCR sequence derives from an adult with an advanced solid tumor such as melanoma, head and neck, liver or kidney cancer. CDR3 bases: TGCGCCAGCAGCTTGCGGGGCGTGGACACCCGCTCTAGGAGCGAGCAGTACTTC. Its protein is CASSLRGVDTRSRSEQYF.